What follows are 8 T cell receptor beta chains derived from one specimen sequenced in a study of early T cells in non-severe SARS-CoV-2 infection. MiXCR was run by TCRdb on the 5' RACE reads, yielding one entry per CDR3 protein. The sample lists fewer than 85,000 distinct CDR3 sequences; about 14% were seen once. Specimen: whole blood. The source of these receptors is an adult who was a healthcare worker with PCR-confirmed SARS-CoV-2 infection or an uninfected control (not recorded which).

The gene calls are TRBV12-2 and TRBJ2-7; the table assigns TRBD2, which was not confirmed against the DNA. TRBV12-2 has pseudogene status. This CDR3 has 11 amino acids. CDR3 nucleotides: TGTGCAAGTCGCCGGCGGGACGAGCAGTACTTC. Encoded protein: CASRRRDEQYF.

This clonotype was counted at least ten times. The chain combines TRBV2 with TRBJ2-2; D is unclear. Trimming shortened V by 3 bases and J by 1 base, and 9 bases separated the two germline ends. CDR3 size: 15 residues. The germline V gene encodes CDR1 SNHLY and CDR2 FYNNEI. The CDR3 nucleotides read TGTGCCAGCAGTGATGGGCAGCTGAACACCGGGGAGCTGTTTTTT. It specifies CASSDGQLNTGELFF. Based on the CDR3 plus reference TRBV2 and TRBJ2-2, the full variable domain is EPEVTQTPSHQVTQMGQEVILRCVPISNHLYFYWYRQILGQKVEFLVSFYNNEISEKSEIFDDQFSVERPDGSNFTLKIRSTKLEDSAMYFCASSDGQLNTGELFFGEGSRLTVL.

In its sample, this clonotype was seen a few times. The V call is TRBV5-4, the J call TRBJ2-5, with a tentative D call TRBD2 (5 bases). Deletions cut 2 bases from V and 1 base from J, with 12 bases between. Germline lookup yields CDR1 SGHNT and CDR2 YYREEE (reference sequence). The CDR3 extends over 15 amino acids. Written as DNA, the CDR3 is TGTGCCAGCAGCTTATCCGGGGAAAGCCAAGAGACCCAGTACTTC. This gives the protein CASSLSGESQETQYF.

This clonotype was recorded at least ten times. The chain combines TRBV14 with TRBJ2-1; TRBD2 matches at 9 bases. Per germline, CDR1 SGHDN and CDR2 FVKESK. CDR3 size: 16 residues. V gave up 3 bases and J gave up 0 bases; unmatched junction bases: 3. The CDR3 sequence: CASSQQLAGSYNEQFF. The CDR3 region has the DNA TGTGCCAGCAGCCAGCAACTAGCGGGCTCCTACAATGAGCAGTTCTTC.

This clonotype was seen a few times. The chain joins TRBV15 to TRBJ2-7; TRBD1 is a possible D gene (6 bases). Germline V lookup: CDR1 LNHNV, CDR2 YYDKDF (reference sequence). V lost 6 bases and J 4 bases, leaving 16 bases between the germline ends. The CDR3 totals 14 residues. CDR3 bases: TGTGCCACCAGTATTCCGGGACACCCTTACGAGCAGTACTTC. Translation: CATSIPGHPYEQYF.

A few counts support this clonotype. The V call is TRBV3-1, the J call TRBJ2-3, with D possibly being TRBD1 or TRBD2 (5 bases each). Germline assignment: CDR1 LGHDT and CDR2 YNNKEL (reference sequence). The CDR3 covers 15 residues. The V and J ends lost 1 base and 5 bases respectively, with 13 bases between them. The CDR3 loop is CASSQALGDGDTQYF. CDR3 bases: TGTGCCAGCAGCCAAGCCTTGGGGGATGGAGATACGCAGTATTTT.

This clonotype was recorded once. The rearrangement uses TRBV9 and TRBJ2-1; 7 bases fit TRBD2. CDR3 length: 16 amino acids. Germline CDR1 reads SGDLS; CDR2 reads YYNGEE. V was pared by 0 bases and J by 3 bases, with 6 bases of the junction left unmatched. The CDR3 here is CASSVVGTTNYNEQFF. The CDR3 DNA is TGTGCCAGCAGCGTAGTCGGGACTACCAACTACAATGAGCAGTTCTTC.

The table lists this clonotype with many counts. V is TRBV29-1 and J is TRBJ1-1; possible D gene TRBD1, 6 bases. The V end lost 4 bases, the J end lost 11 bases, and 23 bases lay between the germline ends. The germline V gene has CDR1 SQVTM and CDR2 ANQGSEA. The CDR3 has 14 amino acids. CDR3 DNA sequence: TGCAGCGTTGGACCCGGGACAAGGACGTCTAATGCTTTCTTT. It yields the protein CSVGPGTRTSNAFF.